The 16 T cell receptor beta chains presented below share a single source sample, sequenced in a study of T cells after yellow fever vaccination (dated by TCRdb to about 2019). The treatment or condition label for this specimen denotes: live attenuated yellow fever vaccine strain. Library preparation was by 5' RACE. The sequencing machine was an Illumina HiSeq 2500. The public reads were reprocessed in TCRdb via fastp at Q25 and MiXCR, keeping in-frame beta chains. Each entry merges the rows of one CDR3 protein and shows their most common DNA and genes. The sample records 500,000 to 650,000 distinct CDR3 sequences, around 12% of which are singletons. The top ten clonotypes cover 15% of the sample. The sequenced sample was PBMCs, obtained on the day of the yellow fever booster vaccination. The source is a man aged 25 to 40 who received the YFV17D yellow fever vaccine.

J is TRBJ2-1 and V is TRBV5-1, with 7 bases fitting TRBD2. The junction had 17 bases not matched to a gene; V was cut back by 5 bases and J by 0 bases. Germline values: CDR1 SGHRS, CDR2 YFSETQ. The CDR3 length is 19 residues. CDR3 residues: CASSPAPQLATSSYNEQFF. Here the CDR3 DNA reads TGCGCCAGCAGTCCCGCCCCTCAACTAGCGACGAGCTCCTACAATGAGCAGTTCTTC.

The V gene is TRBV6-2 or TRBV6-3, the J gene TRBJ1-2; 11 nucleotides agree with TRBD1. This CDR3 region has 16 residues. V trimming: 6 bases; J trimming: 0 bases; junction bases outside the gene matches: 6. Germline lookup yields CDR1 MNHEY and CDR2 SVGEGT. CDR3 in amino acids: CASRAPGQGANYGYTF. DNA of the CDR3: TGTGCCAGCAGGGCACCGGGACAGGGGGCTAACTATGGCTACACCTTC.

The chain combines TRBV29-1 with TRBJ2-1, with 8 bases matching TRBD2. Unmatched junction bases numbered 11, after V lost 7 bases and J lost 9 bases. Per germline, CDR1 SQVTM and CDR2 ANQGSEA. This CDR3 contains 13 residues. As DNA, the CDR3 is TGCAGCGCCCGTTCGAGCGGGAGCGGTGAGCAGTTCTTC. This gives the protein CSARSSGSGEQFF.

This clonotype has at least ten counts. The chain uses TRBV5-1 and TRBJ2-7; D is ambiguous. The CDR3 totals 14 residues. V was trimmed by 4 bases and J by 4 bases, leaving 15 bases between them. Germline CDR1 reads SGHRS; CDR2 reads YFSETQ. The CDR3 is CASSQLLNSYEQYF. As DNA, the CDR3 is TGCGCCAGCAGCCAACTACTGAATAGTTACGAGCAGTACTTC.

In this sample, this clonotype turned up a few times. CDR3 DNA: TGTGCCAGCAGTTCTCTTCCAGGCCCTTACAATGAGCAGTTCTTC. Protein: CASSSLPGPYNEQFF. The chain couples TRBV28 to TRBJ2-1; D gene uncertain. Germline assignment: CDR1 MDHEN and CDR2 SYDVKM. The V end lost 4 bases, the J end lost 4 bases, and 14 bases lay between the germline ends. The CDR3 consists of 15 residues.

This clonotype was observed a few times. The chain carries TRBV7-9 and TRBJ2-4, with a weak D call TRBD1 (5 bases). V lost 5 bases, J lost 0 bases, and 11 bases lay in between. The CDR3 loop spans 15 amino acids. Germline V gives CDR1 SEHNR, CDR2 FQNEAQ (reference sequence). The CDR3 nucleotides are TGTGCCAGCAGCGCAGGACACCCAGCCAAAAACATTCAGTACTTC. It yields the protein CASSAGHPAKNIQYF.

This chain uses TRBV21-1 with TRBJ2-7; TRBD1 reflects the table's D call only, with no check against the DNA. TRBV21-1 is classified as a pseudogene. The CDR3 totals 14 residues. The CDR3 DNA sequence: TGTGCCAGCAGTTTAACAGAGGGACCCTACGAGCAGTACTTC. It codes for CASSLTEGPYEQYF.

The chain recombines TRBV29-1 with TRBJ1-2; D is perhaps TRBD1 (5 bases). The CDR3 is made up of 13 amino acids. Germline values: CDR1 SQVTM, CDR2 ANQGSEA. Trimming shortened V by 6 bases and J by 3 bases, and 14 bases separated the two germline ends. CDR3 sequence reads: CSVEPRGHYGYTF. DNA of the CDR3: TGCAGCGTGGAACCTCGGGGCCACTATGGCTACACCTTC. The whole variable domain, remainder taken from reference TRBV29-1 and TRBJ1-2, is SAVISQKPSRDICQRGTSLTIQCQVDSQVTMMFWYRQQPGQSLTLIATANQGSEATYESGFVIDKFPISRPNLTFSTLTVSNMSPEDSSIYLCSVEPRGHYGYTFGSGTRLTVV.

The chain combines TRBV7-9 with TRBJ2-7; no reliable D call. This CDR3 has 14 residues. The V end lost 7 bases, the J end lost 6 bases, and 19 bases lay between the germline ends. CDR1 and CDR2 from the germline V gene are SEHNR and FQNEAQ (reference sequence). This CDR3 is CASTPEVRSSEQYF. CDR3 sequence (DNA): TGTGCCAGCACCCCAGAGGTACGATCCAGCGAGCAGTACTTC.

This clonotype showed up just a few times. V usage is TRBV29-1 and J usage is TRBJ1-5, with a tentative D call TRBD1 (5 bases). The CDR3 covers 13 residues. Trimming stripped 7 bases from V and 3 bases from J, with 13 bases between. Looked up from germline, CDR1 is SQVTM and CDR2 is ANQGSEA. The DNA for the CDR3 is TGCAGCGCTCTCGACAGCCTCAATCAGCCCCAGCATTTT. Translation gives CSALDSLNQPQHF.

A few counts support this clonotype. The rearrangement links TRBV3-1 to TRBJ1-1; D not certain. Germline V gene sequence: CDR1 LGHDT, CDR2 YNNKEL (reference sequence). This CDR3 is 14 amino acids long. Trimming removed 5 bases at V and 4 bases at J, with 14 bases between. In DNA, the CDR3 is TGTGCCAGCAGCGGGGTGAAGGTGAGCACTGAAGCTTTCTTT. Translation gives CASSGVKVSTEAFF.

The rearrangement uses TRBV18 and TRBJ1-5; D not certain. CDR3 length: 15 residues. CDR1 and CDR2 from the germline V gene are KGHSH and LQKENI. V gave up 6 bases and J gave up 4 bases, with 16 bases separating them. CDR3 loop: CASSPVRVQNQPQHF. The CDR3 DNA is TGTGCCAGCTCCCCAGTACGGGTGCAGAATCAGCCCCAGCATTTT.

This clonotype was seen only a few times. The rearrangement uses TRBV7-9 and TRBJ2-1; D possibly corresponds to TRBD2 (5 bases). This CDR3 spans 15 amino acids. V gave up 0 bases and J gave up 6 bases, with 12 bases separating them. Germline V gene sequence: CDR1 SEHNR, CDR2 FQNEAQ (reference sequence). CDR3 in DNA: TGTGCCAGCAGCTTAGCCCTACCGGCGGGCAATGAGCAGTTCTTC. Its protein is CASSLALPAGNEQFF.

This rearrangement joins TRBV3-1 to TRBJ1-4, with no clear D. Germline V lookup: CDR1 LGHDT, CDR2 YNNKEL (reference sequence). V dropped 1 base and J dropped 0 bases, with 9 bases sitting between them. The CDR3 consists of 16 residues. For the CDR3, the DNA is TGTGCCAGCAGCCAAGCATTTAAGACAACTAATGAAAAACTGTTTTTT. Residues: CASSQAFKTTNEKLFF.

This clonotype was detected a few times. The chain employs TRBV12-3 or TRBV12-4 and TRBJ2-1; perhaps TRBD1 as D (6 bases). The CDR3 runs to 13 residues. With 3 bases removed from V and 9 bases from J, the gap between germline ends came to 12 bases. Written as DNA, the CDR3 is TGTGCCAGCAGTTTCCGGGACATAAGTGAGCAGTTCTTC. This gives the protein CASSFRDISEQFF.

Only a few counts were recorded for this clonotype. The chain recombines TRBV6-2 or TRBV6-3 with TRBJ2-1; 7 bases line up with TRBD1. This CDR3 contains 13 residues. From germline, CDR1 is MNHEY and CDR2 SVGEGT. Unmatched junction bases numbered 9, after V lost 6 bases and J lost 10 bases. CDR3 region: CASRTHRGGEQFF. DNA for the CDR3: TGTGCCAGCAGAACCCACAGGGGCGGGGAGCAGTTCTTC.